Below are 5 T cell receptor beta chains sequenced from a single sample in a study of molecular identifiers for immune sequencing clone quantification. Via MiXCR, TCRdb re-called the PCR reads, giving one row per CDR3 protein. Of about 330,000 distinct CDR3 sequences in the sample, 24% were seen once. Material: naive CD8+ T cells from blood, with Jurkat cell RNA spiked in. Subset here: FACS-sorted CD8+CD4-CCR7+CD45RA+ naive T cells. Receptor source: a human donor in good health. Some libraries in this study had Jurkat cell RNA spiked in.

This clonotype was picked up a small number of times. This chain joins TRBV7-8 and TRBJ2-7, with no clear D. The ends were cut back, 6 bases at V and 2 bases at J, with 17 bases in the middle. The CDR3 totals 15 residues. Germline V gene sequence: CDR1 SGHVS, CDR2 FQNEAQ. The CDR3 bases are TGTGCCAGCAGACCTGTCCCCAGTCTAACCTACGAGCAGTACTTC. Amino acid sequence: CASRPVPSLTYEQYF. Variable domain in full (rest from reference TRBV7-8 and TRBJ2-7): GAGVSQSPRYKVAKRGQDVALRCDPISGHVSLFWYQQALGQGPEFLTYFQNEAQLDKSGLPSDRFFAERPEGSVSTLKIQRTQQEDSAVYLCASRPVPSLTYEQYFGPGTRLTVT.

The gene calls are TRBV6-2 or TRBV6-3 and TRBJ2-5; 12 bases align to TRBD2. CDR1 and CDR2 (germline): MNHEY, SVGEGT. The ends lost 4 bases at V and 0 bases at J; junction bases unmatched: 9. The length of the CDR3 is 18 residues. CDR3 in DNA: TGTGCCAGCAGTTTCACTCACGGACTAGCGGGGAACCAAGAGACCCAGTACTTC. Translating it yields CASSFTHGLAGNQETQYF.

The CDR3 DNA follows: TGTGCCAGCAGCATGGGGGCGGGAGTAGGAGGGGCCAACGTCCTGACTTTC. This encodes CASSMGAGVGGANVLTF. This chain joins TRBV13 and TRBJ2-6; D is possibly TRBD2 (7 bases). V lost 5 bases and J lost 4, with 18 bases in between. This CDR3 has 17 residues. Looked up from germline, CDR1 is PRHDT and CDR2 is FYEKMQ (reference sequence).

There are a few counts of this clonotype. The chain is built from TRBV7-6 and TRBJ2-5, with D uncertain. CDR1 is SGHVS and CDR2 is FNYEAQ in the germline V gene. V dropped 3 bases and J dropped 0 bases, with 17 bases sitting between them. This CDR3 region has 17 residues. This CDR3 is CASSFEDTATYQETQYF. DNA of the CDR3: TGTGCCAGCAGCTTCGAGGATACAGCCACTTACCAAGAGACCCAGTACTTC.

This clonotype appeared a few times. The chain links TRBV27 to TRBJ2-1, with D possibly TRBD1 on 6 matching bases. With 5 bases removed from V and 7 bases from J, the gap between germline ends came to 12 bases. Germline V gene lookup returns CDR1 MNHEY and CDR2 SMNVEV (reference sequence). The CDR3 is 13 residues long. The CDR3: CASSPQTGNEQFF. The CDR3 nucleotides are TGTGCCAGCAGTCCCCAGACAGGTAATGAGCAGTTCTTC.